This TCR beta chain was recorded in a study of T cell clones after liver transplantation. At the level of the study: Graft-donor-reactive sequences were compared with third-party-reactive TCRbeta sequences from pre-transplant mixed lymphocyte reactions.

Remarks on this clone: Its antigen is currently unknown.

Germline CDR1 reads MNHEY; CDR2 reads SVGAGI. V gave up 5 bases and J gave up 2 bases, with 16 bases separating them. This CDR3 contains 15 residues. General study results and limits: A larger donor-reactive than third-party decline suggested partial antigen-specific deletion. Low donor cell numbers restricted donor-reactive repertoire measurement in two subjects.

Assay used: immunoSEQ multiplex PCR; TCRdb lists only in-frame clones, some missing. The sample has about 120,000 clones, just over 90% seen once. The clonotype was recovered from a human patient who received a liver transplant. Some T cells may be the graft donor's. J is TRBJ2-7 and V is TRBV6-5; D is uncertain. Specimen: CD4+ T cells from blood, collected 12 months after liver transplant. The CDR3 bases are TGTGCCAGCAGTCCCCTTGTGTTGGCCACCTACGAGCAGTACTTC. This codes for CASSPLVLATYEQYF.